The clone carrying this T cell receptor beta chain was detected only once. The sample originates from a study of blood T cell repertoires in COVID-19. About the research overall: Both acute and convalescent COVID-19 samples were obtained from the United States, Italy and Spain. T cells, B-cell-depleted T cells, or PBMCs provided the cDNA or gDNA that served as material.

Under the authors' procedure: Nucleated cell number was recorded as an estimate derived from reference gene primer amplification. The table came from immunoSEQ multiplex PCR; TCRdb's copy has only in-frame clones and leaves some out. V, J and clone size are those of that table, while D and trimming were read from the DNA. The sample has 110,000 to 150,000 clones, just under 80% seen once. What was sequenced was peripheral blood. This TCR came from a woman in her sixties with acute or convalescent COVID-19.

DNA for the CDR3: TGTGCCAGCAGTTTGGGACTAGGCAAGGAGACCCAGTACTTC. It translates to CASSLGLGKETQYF. V is TRBV27 and J is TRBJ2-5; 8 bases fit TRBD2. J was trimmed by 5 bases and V by 3 bases; bases with no gene match: 5. This CDR3 region has 14 residues. The germline gives CDR1 MNHEY, CDR2 SMNVEV (reference sequence).